The rows below give T cell receptor beta chains drawn from one sample of a study of T cells expressing NK-cell markers. TCRdb reworked the 5' RACE reads into one entry per CDR3 protein, no DNA. Recorded for this sample: about 390,000 distinct CDR3 sequences. Sequences were obtained from blood T cells: a sorted CD56 or NKG2C T cell subset, CD4+ or CD8+ T cells, or bulk PBMC T cells (not recorded which). The receptors derive from a woman aged 50 to 60 in good health. Both conserved end residues are part of each CDR3.

>17|TRBJ2-1|TRBV5-1
CASSIRRLAGDGNEQFF
>13|TRBJ2-7|TRBV10-3
CAIAAGSSYEQYF
>14|TRBJ1-6|TRBV5-1
CASSPDFMGPPLHF
>17|TRBJ2-1|TRBV12-3/TRBV12-4
CASKSPGLADSYNEQFF
>14|TRBJ2-1|TRBV19
CAISSIPSYNEQFF
>17|TRBJ2-1|TRBV11-3
CASSPPSISVTYNEQFF
>19|TRBJ2-2|TRBV5-6
CASSPGQLITVANTGELFF
>16|TRBJ2-5|TRBV12-5
CASGPTSTVYQETQYF
>16|TRBJ2-6|TRBV27
CASSSIGGAGANVLTF
>12|TRBJ1-2|TRBV5-1
CASSPRAYGYSF
>15|TRBJ2-1|TRBV7-8
CASSIDRVSYNEQFF
>16|TRBJ2-7|TRBV7-6
CASSINADPFSVEQYF
>11|TRBJ2-1|TRBV5-1
CASRVGREQFF
>16|TRBJ2-1|TRBV27
CASSLTGGPLYNEQFF
>16|TRBJ2-1|TRBV4-1
CASSLQFRQIFNEQFF